This TCR beta chain was obtained from a study of cytomegalovirus exposure and HLA in healthy donors. V lost 6 bases and J lost 2; bases outside the gene matches: 9. In germline, CDR1 is LNHDA, CDR2 SQIVND (reference sequence). CDR3 length: 15 residues. This PCR relied on a set of 60 Vbeta primers and 13 Jbeta primers. Per the original methods: There were about 80 million unique TCR beta chains by a later count, and 8.5 million to 14 million of them were shared. TCRdb keeps only in-frame clones here, not all; method: immunoSEQ multiplex PCR. V, J and clone size reflect that table, while D and trimming were determined from the DNA. The table records around 200,000 clones, around 80% of them present only once.

The sequence came from a woman aged 25 to 45 in good health and CMV-seropositive. The chain couples TRBV19 to TRBJ2-7; TRBD1 aligns across 8 bases. The sample comprised PBMCs. Here the CDR3 reads CASSPRTGSTYEQYF. CDR3 DNA sequence: TGTGCCAGTAGCCCCCGGACAGGGTCAACCTACGAGCAGTACTTC.